Sequencing of this T cell receptor (beta chain) was carried out in a study of blood T cell repertoires in COVID-19. In assigning cohorts, the study relied on participant-reported clinical history. CDR1 and CDR2 from the germline V gene are LGHNT and FRNRAP. The CDR3 extends over 16 amino acids. The V end was cut by 2 bases, the J end by 1 base, with 14 bases between. Some clones are missing from TCRdb's copy, which holds only in-frame ones; the method was immunoSEQ multiplex PCR. The sample holds 120,000 to 150,000 clones, around 90% seen once. This clonotype was sampled from a woman aged 40 to 50 who had been exposed to COVID-19. This chain joins TRBV12-5 and TRBJ1-1; tentative D call: TRBD1 (6 bases). Sequencing used PBMCs or T cells enriched from blood (not recorded which). The CDR3 reads CASGLWGGQKNTEAFF. CDR3 bases: TGTGCTAGTGGTTTGTGGGGGGGGCAAAAGAACACTGAAGCTTTCTTT.